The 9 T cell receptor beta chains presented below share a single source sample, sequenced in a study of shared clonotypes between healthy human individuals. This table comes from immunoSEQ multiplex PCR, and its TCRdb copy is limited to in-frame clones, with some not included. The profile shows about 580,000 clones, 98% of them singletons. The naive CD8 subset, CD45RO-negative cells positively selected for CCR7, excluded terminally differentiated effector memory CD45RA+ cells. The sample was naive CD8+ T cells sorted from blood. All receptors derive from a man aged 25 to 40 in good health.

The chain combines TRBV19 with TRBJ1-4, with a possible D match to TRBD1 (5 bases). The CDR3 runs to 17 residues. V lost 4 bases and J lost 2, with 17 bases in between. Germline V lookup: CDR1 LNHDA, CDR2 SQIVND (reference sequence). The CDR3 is CASSKTYLEGTNEKLFF. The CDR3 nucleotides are TGTGCCAGTAGTAAGACATACCTCGAGGGGACTAATGAAAAACTGTTTTTT.

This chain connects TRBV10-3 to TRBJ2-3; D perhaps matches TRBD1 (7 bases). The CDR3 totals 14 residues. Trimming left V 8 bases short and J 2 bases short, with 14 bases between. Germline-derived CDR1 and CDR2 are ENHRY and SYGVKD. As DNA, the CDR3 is TGTGCCATCGGAGGGGGCCTTGACACAGATACGCAGTATTTT. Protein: CAIGGGLDTDTQYF.

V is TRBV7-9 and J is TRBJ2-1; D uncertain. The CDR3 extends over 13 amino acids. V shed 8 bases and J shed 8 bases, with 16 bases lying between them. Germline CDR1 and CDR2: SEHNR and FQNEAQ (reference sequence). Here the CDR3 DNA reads TGTGCCAGCCTGTCTATCGTAATTTATGAGCAGTTCTTC. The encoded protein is CASLSIVIYEQFF.

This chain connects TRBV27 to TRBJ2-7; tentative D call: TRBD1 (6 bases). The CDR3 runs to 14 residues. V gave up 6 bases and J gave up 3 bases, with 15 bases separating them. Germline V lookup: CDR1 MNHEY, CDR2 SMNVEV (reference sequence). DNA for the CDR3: TGTGCCAGCAGCCTCGGGACAAAGTACTACGAGCAGTACTTC. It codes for CASSLGTKYYEQYF.

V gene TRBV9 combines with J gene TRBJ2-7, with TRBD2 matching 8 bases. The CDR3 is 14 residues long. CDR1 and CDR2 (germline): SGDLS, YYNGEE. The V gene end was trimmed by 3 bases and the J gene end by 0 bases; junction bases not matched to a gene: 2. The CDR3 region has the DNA TGTGCCAGCAGCGAGCGGGGGCTCTCCTACGAGCAGTACTTC. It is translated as CASSERGLSYEQYF.

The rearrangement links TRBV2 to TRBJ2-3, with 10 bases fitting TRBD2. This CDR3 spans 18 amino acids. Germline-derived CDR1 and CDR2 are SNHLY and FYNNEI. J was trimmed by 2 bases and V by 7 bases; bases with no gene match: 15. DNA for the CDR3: TGTGCCAGCACCCACCCCATTAGCGGGAGGACCAACACAGATACGCAGTATTTT. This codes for CASTHPISGRTNTDTQYF.

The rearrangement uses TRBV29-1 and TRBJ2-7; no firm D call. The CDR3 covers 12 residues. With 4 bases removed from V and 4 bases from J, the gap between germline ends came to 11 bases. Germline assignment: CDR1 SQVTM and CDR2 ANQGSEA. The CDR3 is CSVADPPYEQYF. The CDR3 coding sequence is TGCAGCGTTGCCGACCCACCTTACGAGCAGTACTTC.

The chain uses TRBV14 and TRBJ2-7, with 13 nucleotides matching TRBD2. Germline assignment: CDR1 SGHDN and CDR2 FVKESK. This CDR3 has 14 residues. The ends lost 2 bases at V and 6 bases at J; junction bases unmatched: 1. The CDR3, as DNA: TGTGCCAGCAGCCAAACTAGCGGGAGGGGCGAGCAGTACTTC. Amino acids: CASSQTSGRGEQYF.

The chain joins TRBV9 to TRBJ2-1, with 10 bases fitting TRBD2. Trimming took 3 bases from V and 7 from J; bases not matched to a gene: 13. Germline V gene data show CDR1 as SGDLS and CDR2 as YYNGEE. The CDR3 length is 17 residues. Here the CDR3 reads CASSARKLAGNRNEQFF. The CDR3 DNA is TGTGCCAGCAGCGCCAGAAAACTAGCGGGAAATAGGAATGAGCAGTTCTTC.